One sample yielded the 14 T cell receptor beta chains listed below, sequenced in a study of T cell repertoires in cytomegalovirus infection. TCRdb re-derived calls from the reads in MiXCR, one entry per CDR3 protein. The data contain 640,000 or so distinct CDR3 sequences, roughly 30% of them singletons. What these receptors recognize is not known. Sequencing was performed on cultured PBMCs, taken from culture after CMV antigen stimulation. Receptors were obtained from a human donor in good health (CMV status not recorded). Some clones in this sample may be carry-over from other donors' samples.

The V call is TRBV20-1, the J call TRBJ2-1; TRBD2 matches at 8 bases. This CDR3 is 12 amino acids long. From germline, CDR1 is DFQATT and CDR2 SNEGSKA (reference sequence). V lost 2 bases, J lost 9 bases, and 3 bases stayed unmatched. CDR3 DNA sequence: TGCAGTGCTAGATCGGGGGGGGTTGAGCAGTTCTTC. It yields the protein CSARSGGVEQFF.

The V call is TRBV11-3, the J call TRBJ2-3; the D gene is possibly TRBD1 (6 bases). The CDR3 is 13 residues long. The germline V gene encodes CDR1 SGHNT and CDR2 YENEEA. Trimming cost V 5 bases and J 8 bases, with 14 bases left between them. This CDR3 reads CASSPHLRGTQYF. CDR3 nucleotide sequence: TGTGCCAGCAGCCCCCACCTCAGGGGTACGCAGTATTTT. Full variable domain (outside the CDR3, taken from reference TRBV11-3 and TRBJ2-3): EAGVVQSPRYKIIEKKQPVAFWCNPISGHNTLYWYLQNLGQGPELLIRYENEEAVDDSQLPKDRFSAERLKGVDSTLKIQPAELGDSAVYLCASSPHLRGTQYFGPGTRLTVL.

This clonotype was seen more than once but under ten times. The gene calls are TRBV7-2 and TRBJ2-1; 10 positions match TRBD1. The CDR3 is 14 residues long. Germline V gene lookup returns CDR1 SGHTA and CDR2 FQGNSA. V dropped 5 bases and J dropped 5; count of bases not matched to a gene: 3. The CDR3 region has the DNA TGTGCCAGCAGCCCGGGACAGGGGAACAATGAGCAGTTCTTC. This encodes CASSPGQGNNEQFF.

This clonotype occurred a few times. CDR3 protein: CASSSKGVRITDTQYF. The DNA for the CDR3 is TGTGCCAGCAGCTCCAAGGGAGTTCGTATCACAGATACGCAGTATTTT. The rearrangement links TRBV7-6 to TRBJ2-3, with D perhaps TRBD2 (5 bases). There are 16 residues in the CDR3. Per the germline V gene, CDR1 is SGHVS and CDR2 is FNYEAQ. The germline V and J ends were trimmed by 4 bases and 2 bases, with 16 bases remaining between them.

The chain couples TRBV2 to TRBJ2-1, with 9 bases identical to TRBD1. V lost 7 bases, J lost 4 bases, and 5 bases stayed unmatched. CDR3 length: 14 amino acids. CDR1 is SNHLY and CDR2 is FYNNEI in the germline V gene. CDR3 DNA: TGTGCCAGCACTGGGACAGGGATATACAATGAGCAGTTCTTC. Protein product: CASTGTGIYNEQFF.

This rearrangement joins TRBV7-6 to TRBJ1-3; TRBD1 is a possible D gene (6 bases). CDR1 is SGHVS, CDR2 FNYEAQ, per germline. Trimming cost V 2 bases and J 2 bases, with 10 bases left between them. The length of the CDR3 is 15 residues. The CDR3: CASSLTGLAGNTIYF. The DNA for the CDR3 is TGTGCCAGCAGCTTAACAGGGCTGGCTGGAAACACCATATATTTT.

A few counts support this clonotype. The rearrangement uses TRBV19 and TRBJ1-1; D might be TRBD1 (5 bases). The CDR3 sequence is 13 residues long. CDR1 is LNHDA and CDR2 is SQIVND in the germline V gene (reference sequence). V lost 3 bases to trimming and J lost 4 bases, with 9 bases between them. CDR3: CASSMGGITEAFF. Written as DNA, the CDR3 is TGTGCCAGTAGTATGGGGGGAATCACTGAAGCTTTCTTT.

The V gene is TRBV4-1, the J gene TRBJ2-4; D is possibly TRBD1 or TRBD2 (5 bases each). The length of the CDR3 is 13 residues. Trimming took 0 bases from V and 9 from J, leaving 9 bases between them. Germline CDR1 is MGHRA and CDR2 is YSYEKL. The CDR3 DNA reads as TGCGCCAGCAGCCAAGACTGGGGGAGCATTCAGTACTTC. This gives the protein CASSQDWGSIQYF.

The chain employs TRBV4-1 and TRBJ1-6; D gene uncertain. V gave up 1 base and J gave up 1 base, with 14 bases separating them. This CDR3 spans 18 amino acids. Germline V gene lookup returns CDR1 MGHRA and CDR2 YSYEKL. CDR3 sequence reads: CASSQGNHPRSYNSPLHF. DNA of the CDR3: TGCGCCAGCAGCCAAGGGAATCACCCCAGGTCCTATAATTCACCCCTCCACTTT.

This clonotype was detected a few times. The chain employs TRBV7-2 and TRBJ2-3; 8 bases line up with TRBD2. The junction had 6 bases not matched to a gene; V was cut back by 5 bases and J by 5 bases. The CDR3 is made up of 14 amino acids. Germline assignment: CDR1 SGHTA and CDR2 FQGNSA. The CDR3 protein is CASSLLAAVDTQYF. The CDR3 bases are TGTGCCAGCAGCCTACTAGCGGCGGTAGATACGCAGTATTTT. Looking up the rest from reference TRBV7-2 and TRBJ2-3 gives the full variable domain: GAGVSQSPSNKVTEKGKDVELRCDPISGHTALYWYRQSLGQGLEFLIYFQGNSAPDKSGLPSDRFSAERTGGSVSTLTIQRTQQEDSAVYLCASSLLAAVDTQYFGPGTRLTVL.

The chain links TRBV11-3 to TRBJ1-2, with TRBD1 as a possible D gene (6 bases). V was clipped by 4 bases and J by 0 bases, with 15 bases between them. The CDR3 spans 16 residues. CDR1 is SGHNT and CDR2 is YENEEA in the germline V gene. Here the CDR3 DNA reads TGTGCCAGCAGCTACCTTGGGGGGCCCGCTAACTATGGCTACACCTTC. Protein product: CASSYLGGPANYGYTF.

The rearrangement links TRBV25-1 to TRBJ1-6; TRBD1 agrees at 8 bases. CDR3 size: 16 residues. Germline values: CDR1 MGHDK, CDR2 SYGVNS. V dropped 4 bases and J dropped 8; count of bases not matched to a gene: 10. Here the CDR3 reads CASSGPAGGGYSPLHF. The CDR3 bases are TGTGCCAGCAGTGGTCCAGCAGGGGGCGGATATTCACCCCTCCACTTT.

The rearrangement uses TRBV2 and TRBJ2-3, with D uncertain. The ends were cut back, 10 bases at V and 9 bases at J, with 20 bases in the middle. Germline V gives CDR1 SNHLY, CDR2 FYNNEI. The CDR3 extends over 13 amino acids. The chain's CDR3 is CATPSVRNRTQYF. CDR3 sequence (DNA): TGTGCCACCCCTTCTGTTAGGAATAGAACGCAGTATTTT.

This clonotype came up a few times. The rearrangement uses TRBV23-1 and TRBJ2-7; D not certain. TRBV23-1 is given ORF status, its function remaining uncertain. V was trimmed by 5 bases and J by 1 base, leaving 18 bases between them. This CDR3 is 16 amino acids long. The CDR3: CASSTPPLADSYEQYF. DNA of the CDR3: TGCGCCAGCAGTACCCCCCCCCTGGCGGATTCCTACGAGCAGTACTTC.